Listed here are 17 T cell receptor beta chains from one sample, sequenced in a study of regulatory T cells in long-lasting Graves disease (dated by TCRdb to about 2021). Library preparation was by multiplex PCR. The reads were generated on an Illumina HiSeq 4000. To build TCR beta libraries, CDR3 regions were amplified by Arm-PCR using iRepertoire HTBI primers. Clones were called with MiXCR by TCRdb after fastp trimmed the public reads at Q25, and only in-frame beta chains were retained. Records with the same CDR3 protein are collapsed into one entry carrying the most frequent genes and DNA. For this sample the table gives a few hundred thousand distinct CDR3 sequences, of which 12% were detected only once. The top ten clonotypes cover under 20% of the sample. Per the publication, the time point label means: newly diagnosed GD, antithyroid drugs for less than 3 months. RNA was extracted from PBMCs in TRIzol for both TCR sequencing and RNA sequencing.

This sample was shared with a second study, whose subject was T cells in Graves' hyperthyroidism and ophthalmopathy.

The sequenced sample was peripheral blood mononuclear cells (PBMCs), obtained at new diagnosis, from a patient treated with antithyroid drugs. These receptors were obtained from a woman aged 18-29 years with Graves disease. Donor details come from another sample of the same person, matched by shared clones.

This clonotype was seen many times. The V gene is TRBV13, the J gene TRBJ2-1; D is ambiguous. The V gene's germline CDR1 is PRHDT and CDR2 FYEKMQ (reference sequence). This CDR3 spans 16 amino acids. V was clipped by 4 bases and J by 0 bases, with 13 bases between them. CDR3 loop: CASSSRIVGSYNEQFF. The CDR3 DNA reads TGTGCCAGCAGCTCTAGGATAGTCGGCTCCTACAATGAGCAGTTCTTC.

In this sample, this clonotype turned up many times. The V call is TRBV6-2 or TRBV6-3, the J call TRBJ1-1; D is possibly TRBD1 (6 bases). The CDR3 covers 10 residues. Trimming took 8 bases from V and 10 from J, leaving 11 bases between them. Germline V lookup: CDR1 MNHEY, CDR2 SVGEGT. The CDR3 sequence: CASGQFIAFF. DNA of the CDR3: TGTGCCAGCGGACAGTTTATAGCTTTCTTT.

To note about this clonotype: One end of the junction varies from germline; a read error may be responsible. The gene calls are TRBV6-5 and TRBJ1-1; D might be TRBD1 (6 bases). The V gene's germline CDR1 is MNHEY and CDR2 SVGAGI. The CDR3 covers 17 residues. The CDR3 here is CASSYRGTGTMNTEALF. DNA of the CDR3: TGTGCCAGCAGTTACCGGGGCACAGGGACAATGAACACTGAAGCTCTCTTT.

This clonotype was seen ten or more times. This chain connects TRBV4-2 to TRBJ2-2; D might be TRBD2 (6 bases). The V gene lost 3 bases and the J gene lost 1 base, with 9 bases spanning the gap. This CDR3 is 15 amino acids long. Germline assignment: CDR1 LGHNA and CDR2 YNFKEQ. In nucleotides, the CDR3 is TGTGCCAGCAGCCACTTAGCGGAGAACACCGGGGAGCTGTTTTTT. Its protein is CASSHLAENTGELFF.

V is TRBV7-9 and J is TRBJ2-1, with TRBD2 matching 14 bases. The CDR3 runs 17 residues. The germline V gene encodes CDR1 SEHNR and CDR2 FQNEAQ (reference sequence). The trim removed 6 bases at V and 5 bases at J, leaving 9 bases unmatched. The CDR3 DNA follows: TGTGCCAGCAGTACTGGGACTAGCGGGAGACAGCACAATGAGCAGTTCTTC. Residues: CASSTGTSGRQHNEQFF.

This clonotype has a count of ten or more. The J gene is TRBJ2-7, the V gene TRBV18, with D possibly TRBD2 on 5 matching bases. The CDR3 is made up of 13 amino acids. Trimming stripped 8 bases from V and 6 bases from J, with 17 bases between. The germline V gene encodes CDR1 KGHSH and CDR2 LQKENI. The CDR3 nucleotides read TGTGCCAGCGCGAGGGCTACGATGGGCGAGCAGTACGTC. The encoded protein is CASARATMGEQYV.

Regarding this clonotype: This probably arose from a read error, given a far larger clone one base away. Written as DNA, the CDR3 is TGTGCCAGCAGTTACTATATGCACTCCTACAATGAGCAGTTCTTC. This sequence encodes CASSYYMHSYNEQFF. The rearrangement uses TRBV6-5 and TRBJ2-1; D is unresolved. Trimming left V 1 base short and J 0 bases short, with 7 bases between. This CDR3 spans 15 amino acids. CDR1 and CDR2 (germline): MNHEY, SVGAGI.

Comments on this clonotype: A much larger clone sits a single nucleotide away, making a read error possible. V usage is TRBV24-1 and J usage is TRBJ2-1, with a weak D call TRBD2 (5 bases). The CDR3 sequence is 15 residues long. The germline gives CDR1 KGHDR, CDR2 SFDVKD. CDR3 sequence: CATSDLRGASNGQFF. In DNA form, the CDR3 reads TGTGCCACCAGTGATTTGCGGGGAGCGTCCAATGGGCAGTTCTTC.

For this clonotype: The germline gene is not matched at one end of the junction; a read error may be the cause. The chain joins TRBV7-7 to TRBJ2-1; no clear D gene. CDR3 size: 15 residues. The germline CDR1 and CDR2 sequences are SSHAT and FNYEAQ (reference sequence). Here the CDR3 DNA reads TGTGCTAGCAGCTTAGAACAGAGCTCCTACAATGAGCAGTTCTTC. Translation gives CASSLEQSSYNEQFF.

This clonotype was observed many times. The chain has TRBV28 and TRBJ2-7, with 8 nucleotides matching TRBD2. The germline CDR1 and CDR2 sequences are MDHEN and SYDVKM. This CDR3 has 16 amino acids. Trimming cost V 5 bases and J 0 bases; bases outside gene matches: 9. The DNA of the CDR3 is TGTGCCAGCAGTCCCCTACTAGCGGTACTCTCCTACGAGCAGTACTTC. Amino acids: CASSPLLAVLSYEQYF.

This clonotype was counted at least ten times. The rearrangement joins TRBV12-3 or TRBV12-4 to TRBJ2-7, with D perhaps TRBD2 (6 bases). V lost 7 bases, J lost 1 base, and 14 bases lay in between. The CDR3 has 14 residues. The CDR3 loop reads CASNPDGGSYEQYF. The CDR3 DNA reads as TGTGCCAGCAATCCGGACGGGGGATCCTACGAGCAGTACTTC.

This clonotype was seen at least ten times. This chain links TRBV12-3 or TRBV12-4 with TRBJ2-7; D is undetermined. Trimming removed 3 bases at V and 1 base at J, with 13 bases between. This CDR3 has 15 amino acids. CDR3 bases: TGTGCCAGCAGTTTCCTTCCGGACCTTTCCTACGAGCAGTACTTC. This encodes CASSFLPDLSYEQYF.

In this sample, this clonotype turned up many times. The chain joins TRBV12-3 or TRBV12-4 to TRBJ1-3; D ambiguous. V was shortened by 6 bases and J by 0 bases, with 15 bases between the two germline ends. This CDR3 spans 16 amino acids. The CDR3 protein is CASSPRIRYSGNTIYF. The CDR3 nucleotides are TGTGCCAGCAGCCCCAGAATTCGATACTCTGGAAACACCATATATTTT.

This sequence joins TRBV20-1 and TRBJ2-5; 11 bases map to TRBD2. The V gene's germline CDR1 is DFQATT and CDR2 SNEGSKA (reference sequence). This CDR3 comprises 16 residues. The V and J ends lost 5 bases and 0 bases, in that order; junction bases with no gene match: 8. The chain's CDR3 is CSAGPLAGVYQETQYF. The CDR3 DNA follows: TGCAGTGCTGGCCCACTAGCGGGGGTTTACCAAGAGACCCAGTACTTC.

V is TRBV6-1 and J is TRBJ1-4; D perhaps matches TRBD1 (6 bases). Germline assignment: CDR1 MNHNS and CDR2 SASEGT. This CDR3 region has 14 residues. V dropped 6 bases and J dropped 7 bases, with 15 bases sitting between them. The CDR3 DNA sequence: TGTGCCAGCAGATCCCGGACAGTTGGTGAAAAACTGTTTTTT. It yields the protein CASRSRTVGEKLFF.

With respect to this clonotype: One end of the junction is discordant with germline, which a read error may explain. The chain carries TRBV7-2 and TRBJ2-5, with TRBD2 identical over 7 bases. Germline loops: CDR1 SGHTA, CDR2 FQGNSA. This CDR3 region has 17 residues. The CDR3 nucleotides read TGTGCCAGCAGAGATTTTGACCTCAGCGGGATCCAAGAGACCCAGTGCTTC. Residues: CASRDFDLSGIQETQCF.

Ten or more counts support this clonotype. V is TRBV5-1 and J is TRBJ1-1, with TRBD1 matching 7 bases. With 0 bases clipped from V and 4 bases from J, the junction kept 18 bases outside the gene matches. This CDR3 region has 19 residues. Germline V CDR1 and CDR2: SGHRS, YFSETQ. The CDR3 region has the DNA TGCGCCAGCAGCTTGGATTCTATAAACAGGGGAGGTTTTGGCACTGAAGCTTTCTTT. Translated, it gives CASSLDSINRGGFGTEAFF.